This T cell receptor (beta chain) was profiled in a study of T cell repertoires in ileal Crohn's disease. Study-wide background: Surgery for a complication: stricturing in approximately 60%, penetrating in about 39%. Biopsies of the neoterminal ileum at postoperative colonoscopy form M6 samples.

The ends were cut back, 4 bases at V and 6 bases at J, with 15 bases in the middle. CDR3 length: 14 residues. Germline values: CDR1 ENHRY, CDR2 SYGVKD. Study outcomes and limitations: Compared with CD4 T cells, sorted CD8 cells carried more expanded clones.

The time point denotes: neoterminal ileum biopsy at postoperative endoscopy, about 6 months after surgery. Adults with ileal or ileocolonic Crohn's disease and an indication for resection were eligible. Note on this clone: The target antigen is unknown.

Assay: immunoSEQ multiplex PCR; the TCRdb copy retains only in-frame clones and omits some. The top ten clones hold around 9% of a sample with 6,500 to 8,500 clones, around 70% of them seen once. This chain uses TRBV10-3 with TRBJ1-1; perhaps TRBD1 as D (6 bases). The receptor was isolated from an adult with Crohn's disease. Sequenced sample: ileal tissue. CDR3 sequence (DNA): TGTGCCATCAGTGGAGGCAGGGGATTCTCTGAAGCTTTCTTT. Encoded protein: CAISGGRGFSEAFF.